These T cell receptor beta chains were read from a single sample in a study of post-analysis software for immune sequencing data. TCRdb independently ran MiXCR on the PCR reads; one entry per CDR3 protein. The sample shows around 260,000 distinct CDR3 sequences, 36% of them seen only once. Sequencing was performed on blood. The receptor set was obtained from a girl aged 5 to 17 with multiple sclerosis. Both conserved end residues are part of each CDR3. The D gene is left open where the match is weak. Clone size is not always given. Where it is, it says once, few, many or a class for expanded clones.

D	size	V	J	DNA	CDR3
TRBD2	many	TRBV20-1	TRBJ2-3	TGCAGTGCTCTCCCCGGACTAGCGGGAATGACAGATACGCAGTATTTT	CSALPGLAGMTDTQYF
TRBD2	.	TRBV12-3/TRBV12-4	TRBJ2-1	TGTGCCAGCAGTTTAAGAGGGAGGGCCGTAGGCCATGAGCAGTTCTTC	CASSLRGRAVGHEQFF
.	many	TRBV7-9	TRBJ2-3	TGTGCCAGCGACGTTAGCACAGATACGCAGTATTTT	CASDVSTDTQYF
.	many	TRBV11-2	TRBJ1-2	TGTGCCAGCAGCTTATCACAGAGCTATGGCTACACCTTC	CASSLSQSYGYTF
.	.	TRBV19	TRBJ2-3	TGTGCCAGTAGTATCCAGGGAGCAGATACGCAGTATTTT	CASSIQGADTQYF
.	.	TRBV7-3	TRBJ1-4	TGTGCCAGCAGCCCCTTAGTTTCGTTGAGGAAACTGTTTTTT	CASSPLVSLRKLFF
TRBD2	.	TRBV12-3/TRBV12-4	TRBJ2-3	TGTGCCAGCAGTTCAGCTAGCGGCCACACAGATACGCAGTATTTT	CASSSASGHTDTQYF
TRBD1	many	TRBV28	TRBJ2-1	TGTGCCAGCAGTGACGATCCGGGGACAGGATACAATGAGCAGTTCTTC	CASSDDPGTGYNEQFF
.	few	TRBV12-5	TRBJ1-1	TGTGCTAGTGGCCTGGGACCCGATAACACTGAAGCTTTCTTT	CASGLGPDNTEAFF
.	few	TRBV7-2	TRBJ1-1	TGTGCCAGCAGCCAAGCCATCGGGGGCTCTGAAGCTTTCTTT	CASSQAIGGSEAFF
.	.	TRBV7-3	TRBJ2-3	TGTGCCAGCAGCCTTTCGGCAGGAAGGGCAGATACGCAGTATTTT	CASSLSAGRADTQYF
.	many	TRBV19	TRBJ1-1	TGTGCCAGTAAATACAGTCAAGAAGCTTTCTTT	CASKYSQEAFF
.	.	TRBV7-8	TRBJ1-2	TGTGCCAGCAGCACTTCGGACATTGGCTACACCTTC	CASSTSDIGYTF